The 12 T cell receptor beta chains below all came from one sample that was sequenced in a study of blood T cells in healthy people across ages. A second about 7 to 11 cycle PCR used barcoded and J-beta primers. TCRdb analysed the 5' RACE reads with MiXCR anew, one entry per CDR3 protein. The data hold about 800,000 distinct CDR3 sequences, with roughly 46% observed a single time. The sample consisted of blood. These receptor sequences come from an elderly man in good health.

Only one count was recorded for this clonotype. The chain carries TRBV12-3 or TRBV12-4 and TRBJ1-4; 9 nucleotides align to TRBD1. The CDR3 has 16 amino acids. The trim removed 5 bases at V and 8 bases at J, leaving 12 bases unmatched. CDR3 loop: CASSLGTGFSDEKLFF. The CDR3 DNA follows: TGTGCCAGCAGTCTCGGGACAGGGTTTTCGGACGAAAAACTGTTTTTT.

The sample holds one count of this clonotype. This rearrangement joins TRBV29-1 to TRBJ1-2; D perhaps matches TRBD1 (5 bases). Trimming stripped 3 bases from V and 4 bases from J, with 9 bases between. Germline V gene lookup returns CDR1 SQVTM and CDR2 ANQGSEA. The CDR3 contains 12 residues. CDR3 bases: TGCAGCGTTGATATGGGGGTCTATGGCTACACCTTC. It translates to CSVDMGVYGYTF.

This chain uses TRBV6-6 with TRBJ2-7; D uncertain. CDR1 MNHNY and CDR2 SVGAGI come from the germline V gene (reference sequence). V shed 5 bases and J shed 2 bases, with 10 bases lying between them. CDR3 size: 13 residues. CDR3 loop: CASSPIQPYEQYF. The CDR3 nucleotides read TGTGCCAGCAGTCCCATTCAACCCTACGAGCAGTACTTC.

The chain recombines TRBV29-1 with TRBJ2-1, with D tentatively TRBD2 (5 bases). The CDR3 covers 17 residues. Trimming pared 4 bases from V and 5 bases from J, leaving 24 bases between. The germline gives CDR1 SQVTM, CDR2 ANQGSEA. The CDR3 reads CSVAGLDLTLGHNEQFF. CDR3 nucleotides: TGCAGCGTTGCTGGGCTCGATCTAACACTAGGGCACAATGAGCAGTTCTTC.

This clonotype was recorded a few times. A single base separates this from a much larger clone, so it may be a read error. The chain is built from TRBV29-1 and TRBJ1-1; no reliable D call. From germline, CDR1 is SQVTM and CDR2 ANQGSEA. This CDR3 has 11 amino acids. CDR3: CSVVRDTGAFF. The CDR3, as DNA: TGCAGCGTTGTTCGAGACACTGGAGCTTTCTTT.

This clonotype was seen more than once but under ten times. V gene TRBV6-6 combines with J gene TRBJ2-5; the D is unclear. Trimming pared 5 bases from V and 0 bases from J, leaving 10 bases between. The CDR3 consists of 14 residues. The germline V gene has CDR1 MNHNY and CDR2 SVGAGI (reference sequence). The CDR3 DNA reads TGTGCCAGCAGTAGATGGGGATACCAAGAGACCCAGTACTTC. It is translated as CASSRWGYQETQYF.

This chain joins TRBV20-1 and TRBJ1-2; 11 bases fit TRBD1. The germline V gene encodes CDR1 DFQATT and CDR2 SNEGSKA (reference sequence). CDR3 length: 14 residues. V lost 0 bases and J lost 4; bases outside the gene matches: 1. Here the CDR3 DNA reads TGCAGTGCTAGAGAGGACAGGGGGCTCTATGGCTACACCTTC. Its translation: CSAREDRGLYGYTF.

In its sample, this clonotype was seen many times. This chain joins TRBV7-2 and TRBJ2-4, with D perhaps matching TRBD1 (6 bases). Trimming took off 2 bases at V and 12 bases at J, with 14 bases between the two ends. The germline CDR1 and CDR2 sequences are SGHTA and FQGNSA. CDR3 length equals 13 residues. DNA of the CDR3: TGTGCCAGCAGCTTAAAAGCCGGGACAACTCAGTACTTC. As protein: CASSLKAGTTQYF.

The chain combines TRBV25-1 with TRBJ2-1, with D unresolved. Germline lookup yields CDR1 MGHDK and CDR2 SYGVNS. V lost 6 bases and J 4 bases, leaving 10 bases between the germline ends. CDR3 length: 13 residues. The DNA for the CDR3 is TGTGCCAGCAGAGTGTACCTTTACAATGAGCAGTTCTTC. Its translation: CASRVYLYNEQFF.

With respect to this clonotype: A much larger clone is a single base away; this may be a read error. This sequence joins TRBV7-2 and TRBJ2-6, with 10 bases lining up with TRBD1. The CDR3 is 17 residues long. Trimming took 3 bases from V and 1 from J; bases not matched to a gene: 3. Looked up from germline, CDR1 is SGHTA and CDR2 is FQGNSA. The DNA of the CDR3 is TGTGCCAGCAGCTTGGGACAGGGGTTATCTGGGGCCAACGTCCTGACTTTC. This gives the protein CASSLGQGLSGANVLTF.

The chain combines TRBV12-3 or TRBV12-4 with TRBJ2-1, with TRBD2 matching over 10 bases. This CDR3 contains 13 residues. V gave up 7 bases and J gave up 10 bases; unmatched junction bases: 7. The CDR3 DNA reads as TGTGCCAGCACTCTAGCGGGAGTAGGGGAGCAGTTCTTC. It encodes CASTLAGVGEQFF.

This chain connects TRBV30 to TRBJ2-2; D ambiguous. V dropped 0 bases and J dropped 5 bases, with 10 bases sitting between them. CDR3 length equals 14 residues. Germline CDR1 is GTSNPN and CDR2 is SVGIG (reference sequence). CDR3 DNA sequence: TGTGCCTGGAGTGTGACACCTAAGACCGGGGAGCTGTTTTTT. Translating it yields CAWSVTPKTGELFF.